Sequencing of this T cell receptor beta chain was carried out in a study of Ad26.COV2.S vaccination and SARS-CoV-2 variants. With 3 bases clipped from V and 7 bases from J, the junction kept 3 bases outside the gene matches. This CDR3 has 13 residues. Per germline, CDR1 MDHEN and CDR2 SYDVKM. The sample's treatment: 15 to 20 received Ad26.COV2.S at low or high dose, single or two shots; 5 received placebo; per-sample allocation not given. Vaccine and placebo recipients were sampled on day 63 after the first injection. This clone appeared once. The protocol was immunoSEQ multiplex PCR, while the TCRdb copy is restricted to in-frame clones and leaves out a portion. Found here are some 320,000 clones, approximately 80% of them singletons; the top ten hold around 2.2%.

The specimen was peripheral blood, collected in a trial of Ad26.COV2.S vaccine versus placebo. The TCR sequence derives from a person between 18 and 65 years old who received the Ad26.COV2.S COVID-19 vaccine or a placebo. The chain employs TRBV28 and TRBJ2-1; 7 bases agree with TRBD1. CDR3 residues: CASSFQQGNEQFF. CDR3 coding DNA: TGTGCCAGCAGTTTTCAACAGGGGAATGAGCAGTTCTTC.